The source of this T cell receptor beta chain is a study of blood T cell repertoires in COVID-19. In the authors' methods: The authors estimated nucleated cell counts from reference gene primer amplification. Some clones are missing from TCRdb's copy, which holds only in-frame ones; the method was immunoSEQ multiplex PCR. Clone size and V and J calls were adopted from that table, with D and trimming inferred from the DNA. This sample has 130,000 or so clones, with more than 75% found just once. Sequencing was done on a sample of peripheral blood. This TCR was sampled from a man aged 65-85 years with active COVID-19.

DNA for the CDR3: TGTGCCAGTAACCGGGGACTGCAGAATTCACCCCTCCACTTT. Its protein is CASNRGLQNSPLHF. The chain joins TRBV19 to TRBJ1-6; a weak D match, TRBD1 (5 bases). V was pared by 7 bases and J by 7 bases, with 14 bases between. The CDR3 loop spans 14 amino acids. Germline values: CDR1 LNHDA, CDR2 SQIVND (reference sequence).